This entry lists 31 T cell receptor beta chains sequenced from one sample in a study of PD-1 blockade in classical Hodgkin lymphoma. The repertoire was sequenced with immunoSEQ multiplex PCR; TCRdb's copy has only in-frame clones and lacks some. The table has 20,000 to 25,000 clones, 70% to 80% seen once. After autologous stem cell transplantation all patients relapsed, and prior brentuximab vedotin exposure differed between cohorts. Sample: peripheral blood mononuclear cells (PBMCs), taken at baseline. The receptors come from a human donor with classical Hodgkin lymphoma.

This chain uses TRBV18 with TRBJ2-2; D remains unclear. Germline-derived CDR1 and CDR2 are KGHSH and LQKENI. V was pared by 4 bases and J by 4 bases, with 4 bases between. The length of the CDR3 is 12 residues. For the CDR3, the DNA is TGTGCCAGCTCACGCGTCACCGGGGAGCTGTTTTTT. As protein: CASSRVTGELFF.

The rearrangement uses TRBV6-1 and TRBJ1-1; the match to TRBD1 covers 9 bases. The junction had 5 bases not matched to a gene; V was cut back by 4 bases and J by 5 bases. The CDR3 consists of 14 residues. Germline V gives CDR1 MNHNS, CDR2 SASEGT. The DNA of the CDR3 is TGTGCCAGCAGTGCGACAGGGGGATGGACTGAAGCTTTCTTT. Its protein is CASSATGGWTEAFF.

This chain joins TRBV15 and TRBJ2-5, with 10 bases aligning to TRBD2. The CDR3 is 21 residues long. V lost 0 bases and J lost 2; bases outside the gene matches: 18. Germline V lookup: CDR1 LNHNV, CDR2 YYDKDF (reference sequence). CDR3 DNA sequence: TGTGCCACCAGCAGAGAGCGTATGGGGAGCGGGGGGGGAGACTTTCAAGAGACCCAGTACTTC. Translation gives CATSRERMGSGGGDFQETQYF.

This sequence joins TRBV6-5 and TRBJ1-1; 8 bases align to TRBD1. After removal of 1 base from V and 11 bases from J, the junction contained 9 bases not matched to a gene. The CDR3 totals 14 residues. In germline, CDR1 is MNHEY, CDR2 SVGAGI. The CDR3 nucleotides read TGTGCCAGCAGTTACTTATCGGACAGGGCGAGTGCTTTCTTT. Protein sequence: CASSYLSDRASAFF.

V is TRBV5-4 and J is TRBJ2-2; 9 bases line up with TRBD1. Trimming took 3 bases from V and 2 from J; bases not matched to a gene: 5. There are 16 residues in the CDR3. CDR1 and CDR2 from the germline V gene are SGHNT and YYREEE (reference sequence). CDR3 coding DNA: TGTGCCAGCAGCTGGGGACAGGGACTAAACACCGGGGAGCTGTTTTTT. Protein: CASSWGQGLNTGELFF.

The J gene is TRBJ2-2, the V gene TRBV5-6; D not certain. Trimming removed 1 base from V and 6 bases from J, with 7 bases in between. CDR3 size: 13 residues. Germline CDR1 reads SGHDT; CDR2 reads YYEEEE. CDR3 coding DNA: TGTGCCAGCAGCTTGATTTTCCCCGGGGAGCTGTTTTTT. This gives the protein CASSLIFPGELFF.

The V and J genes are TRBV29-1 and TRBJ1-2; D may be TRBD1 (5 bases). Germline-derived CDR1 and CDR2 are SQVTM and ANQGSEA. V lost 4 bases and J 4 bases, leaving 7 bases between the germline ends. CDR3 length: 11 amino acids. In nucleotides, the CDR3 is TGCAGCGTTGGACAGACCTATGGCTACACCTTC. It encodes CSVGQTYGYTF.

This clone was recorded only once. The genes are TRBV2 and TRBJ2-3; D is unresolved. CDR3 length: 11 residues. Germline lookup yields CDR1 SNHLY and CDR2 FYNNEI. V gave up 7 bases and J gave up 2 bases, with 4 bases separating them. The CDR3 DNA reads as TGTGCCAGCACCTACACAGATACGCAGTATTTT. Its protein is CASTYTDTQYF.

J is TRBJ2-7 and V is TRBV5-1; TRBD1 matches at 10 bases. The CDR3 loop spans 12 amino acids. The trim removed 3 bases at V and 6 bases at J, leaving 0 bases unmatched. Germline V lookup: CDR1 SGHRS, CDR2 YFSETQ. CDR3 sequence reads: CASSWTGGEQYF. The CDR3 bases are TGCGCCAGCAGCTGGACAGGGGGCGAGCAGTACTTC.

J is TRBJ2-7 and V is TRBV4-3, with D uncertain. Germline CDR1 LGHNA, CDR2 YSLEER. Trimming took 4 bases from V and 9 from J, leaving 25 bases between them. The CDR3 has 16 amino acids. The CDR3 protein is CASSPLQAGEPTGQYF. The CDR3 coding sequence is TGCGCCAGCAGCCCTCTGCAAGCAGGAGAGCCTACTGGGCAGTACTTC.

The V gene is TRBV5-1, the J gene TRBJ1-1; D remains ambiguous. From germline, CDR1 is SGHRS and CDR2 YFSETQ. CDR3 length: 15 amino acids. V shed 0 bases and J shed 0 bases, with 9 bases lying between them. CDR3 protein: CASSLVSPMNTEAFF. The CDR3 nucleotides are TGCGCCAGCAGCTTGGTCAGTCCTATGAACACTGAAGCTTTCTTT.

The gene calls are TRBV4-3 and TRBJ2-7, with 9 bases aligning to TRBD2. There are 15 residues in the CDR3. V lost 4 bases and J lost 2; bases outside the gene matches: 6. Germline values: CDR1 LGHNA, CDR2 YSLEER. CDR3 in amino acids: CASSPWASGTYEQYF. The CDR3 bases are TGCGCCAGCAGCCCATGGGCTAGCGGGACCTACGAGCAGTACTTC.

This clone was seen just once. The chain has TRBV6-1 and TRBJ1-4; 9 bases agree with TRBD1. The CDR3 runs to 15 residues. With 4 bases clipped from V and 8 bases from J, the junction kept 8 bases outside the gene matches. Germline CDR1 and CDR2: MNHNS and SASEGT. The CDR3 loop is CASSGPGQGREKLFF. DNA for the CDR3: TGTGCCAGCAGTGGCCCGGGACAGGGAAGAGAAAAACTGTTTTTT.

The J gene is TRBJ2-3, the V gene TRBV6-1, with 13 positions matching TRBD2. In germline, CDR1 is MNHNS, CDR2 SASEGT. The V and J ends lost 0 bases and 5 bases, in that order; junction bases with no gene match: 2. CDR3 length: 16 amino acids. The CDR3 region is CASSEALAGGQDTQYF. In DNA form, the CDR3 reads TGTGCCAGCAGTGAAGCACTAGCGGGGGGGCAAGATACGCAGTATTTT.

Only a few counts were recorded for this clone. The chain links TRBV5-1 to TRBJ2-2; D remains unclear. The CDR3 is 15 residues long. The germline CDR1 and CDR2 sequences are SGHRS and YFSETQ. V was clipped by 3 bases and J by 6 bases, with 15 bases between them. CDR3 DNA: TGCGCCAGCAGCTCCCTCGGCCAGGTGTCCGGGGAGCTGTTTTTT. It codes for CASSSLGQVSGELFF.

The J gene is TRBJ1-1, the V gene TRBV19; TRBD1 matches 7 bases. With 3 bases clipped from V and 1 base from J, the junction kept 2 bases outside the gene matches. CDR3 length: 14 residues. Germline V gene sequence: CDR1 LNHDA, CDR2 SQIVND (reference sequence). DNA of the CDR3: TGTGCCAGTAGTATGGGACAGTGGAACACTGAAGCTTTCTTT. It encodes CASSMGQWNTEAFF.

This rearrangement joins TRBV6-5 to TRBJ2-1, with TRBD1 matching over 11 bases. Trimming removed 4 bases from V and 3 bases from J; junction bases left unmatched: 5. CDR1 and CDR2 from the germline V gene are MNHEY and SVGAGI. This CDR3 spans 16 amino acids. CDR3 coding DNA: TGTGCCAGCAGTTCCTTGGGGACAGGGGGCTACAATGAGCAGTTCTTC. It translates to CASSSLGTGGYNEQFF.

The rearrangement uses TRBV7-9 and TRBJ2-5; 7 bases fit TRBD2. The CDR3 totals 15 residues. The germline gives CDR1 SEHNR, CDR2 FQNEAQ (reference sequence). The J segment lost 2 bases and the V segment lost 1 base, leaving 4 bases of the junction unmatched. CDR3 residues: CASSLESGLQETQYF. CDR3 DNA: TGTGCCAGCAGCTTAGAATCGGGACTACAAGAGACCCAGTACTTC.

This chain uses TRBV10-3 with TRBJ1-1; 7 nucleotides agree with TRBD1. The CDR3 length is 14 residues. V shed 4 bases and J 2 bases; nucleotides not matched to a gene: 4. Germline V gene lookup returns CDR1 ENHRY and CDR2 SYGVKD. CDR3 protein: CAISAGGKNTEAFF. Here the CDR3 DNA reads TGTGCCATCAGTGCAGGGGGAAAAAACACTGAAGCTTTCTTT.

The rearrangement links TRBV30 to TRBJ2-7, with no clear D. V gave up 3 bases and J gave up 3 bases, with 9 bases separating them. This CDR3 has 12 residues. Germline values: CDR1 GTSNPN, CDR2 SVGIG (reference sequence). The CDR3 bases are TGTGCCTGGAGCCCGAACCACTACGAGCAGTACTTC. Encoded protein: CAWSPNHYEQYF.

The genes are TRBV5-4 and TRBJ2-5; perhaps TRBD1 as D (6 bases). Looked up from germline, CDR1 is SGHNT and CDR2 is YYREEE (reference sequence). The V end lost 1 base, the J end lost 1 base, and 11 bases lay between the germline ends. The CDR3 is 15 residues long. The CDR3 coding sequence is TGTGCCAGCAGCTTGAACCAGGGGTCCCAAGAGACCCAGTACTTC. This encodes CASSLNQGSQETQYF.

The chain uses TRBV7-9 and TRBJ2-1; D unresolved. The CDR3 extends over 10 amino acids. V was trimmed by 1 base and J by 12 bases, leaving 4 bases between them. Looked up from germline, CDR1 is SEHNR and CDR2 is FQNEAQ (reference sequence). This chain's CDR3 is CASSLGAQFF. DNA for the CDR3: TGTGCCAGCAGCTTAGGGGCGCAGTTCTTC.

In its sample, this clone was seen a few times. This rearrangement joins TRBV27 to TRBJ1-2; perhaps TRBD1 as D (6 bases). Germline CDR1 and CDR2: MNHEY and SMNVEV (reference sequence). V lost 3 bases to trimming and J lost 7 bases, with 15 bases between them. The CDR3 loop spans 14 amino acids. The CDR3: CASSFSTGSRGYTF. The CDR3 bases are TGTGCCAGCAGTTTTTCGACAGGCTCCCGTGGCTACACCTTC.

This chain joins TRBV9 and TRBJ2-3, with 12 bases matching TRBD2. The germline gives CDR1 SGDLS, CDR2 YYNGEE. The CDR3 has 18 residues. V was pared by 6 bases and J by 5 bases, with 16 bases of the junction left unmatched. CDR3 nucleotide sequence: TGTGCCAGCACCCCATTTGGGGCTAGCGGGGGGGCCGTAGATACGCAGTATTTT. It translates to CASTPFGASGGAVDTQYF.

This clone was seen only once. This chain uses TRBV5-4 with TRBJ2-7, with 11 bases lining up with TRBD1. CDR1 SGHNT and CDR2 YYREEE come from the germline V gene (reference sequence). The CDR3 contains 14 residues. The trim removed 4 bases at V and 6 bases at J, leaving 6 bases unmatched. The CDR3: CASSPDRGLGEQYF. CDR3 DNA sequence: TGTGCCAGCAGCCCGGACAGGGGGCTTGGCGAGCAGTACTTC.

The gene calls are TRBV11-1 and TRBJ1-2; no firm D call. The CDR3 contains 13 residues. The germline V gene has CDR1 SGHAT and CDR2 FQDESV (reference sequence). The ends were cut back, 3 bases at V and 2 bases at J, with 7 bases in the middle. The CDR3 loop reads CASSLQRNYGYTF. Here the CDR3 DNA reads TGTGCCAGCAGCTTGCAGAGGAACTATGGCTACACCTTC.

V gene TRBV5-1 combines with J gene TRBJ2-2; the match to TRBD1 covers 9 bases. Germline V gene sequence: CDR1 SGHRS, CDR2 YFSETQ. The CDR3 sequence is 15 residues long. V was clipped by 4 bases and J by 1 base; unmatched bases: 2. Here the CDR3 reads CASSVGQGNTGELFF. The CDR3 nucleotides read TGCGCCAGCAGCGTGGGACAGGGGAACACCGGGGAGCTGTTTTTT.

This clone was recorded a few times. The chain's CDR3 is CASSEASGGAGETQYF. As DNA, the CDR3 is TGTGCCAGCAGTGAAGCTAGCGGGGGGGCCGGGGAGACCCAGTACTTC. This chain links TRBV6-1 with TRBJ2-5; 11 bases line up with TRBD2. V trimming: 0 bases; J trimming: 5 bases; junction bases outside the gene matches: 5. Germline CDR1 MNHNS, CDR2 SASEGT. This CDR3 comprises 16 residues.

This chain uses TRBV9 with TRBJ1-2; 7 bases fit TRBD1. Germline CDR1 reads SGDLS; CDR2 reads YYNGEE. J lost 3 bases, V lost 4 bases, and 9 bases had no gene match. The CDR3 loop spans 15 amino acids. CDR3 amino acids: CASSPHSGGDYGYTF. The CDR3 nucleotides are TGTGCCAGCAGCCCCCATTCAGGGGGAGACTATGGCTACACCTTC.

The J gene is TRBJ1-4, the V gene TRBV2, with a weak D call TRBD1 (6 bases). The CDR3 length is 13 residues. V dropped 7 bases and J dropped 8 bases, with 14 bases sitting between them. Germline CDR1 reads SNHLY; CDR2 reads FYNNEI. The CDR3 here is CASNFRGGEKLFF. CDR3 DNA: TGTGCCAGCAATTTCAGGGGCGGGGAAAAACTGTTTTTT.

In nucleotides, the CDR3 is TGTGCCAGCAGCTTGGTACCGACAGGGCCCTCCTACGAGCAGTACTTC. Translation: CASSLVPTGPSYEQYF. The V call is TRBV5-6, the J call TRBJ2-7, with 7 bases aligning to TRBD1. V lost 0 bases to trimming and J lost 0 bases; unmatched junction nucleotides: 6. Germline-derived CDR1 and CDR2 are SGHDT and YYEEEE. CDR3 size: 16 residues.